This passage covers 4 T cell receptor beta chains from one sample sequenced in a study of blood T cell repertoires in COVID-19 (dated by TCRdb to the early 2020s). Preparation of the library involved the immunoSEQ multiplex PCR assay. Sourced from immuneACCESS, this table was stored by TCRdb with only in-frame sequences that have V and J called. A share of the clones is absent; for the studies checked, an unresolved V gene accounts for under half, and the remainder has no known explanation. The sample records some 97,000 clones, around four fifths of which are singletons. The ten largest clones represent around an eighth of the sample. Material for sequencing was peripheral blood. The source is a man aged 50-60 years with active or convalescent COVID-19.

V is TRBV20-1 and J is TRBJ1-1; a possible D gene is TRBD1 (5 bases). Germline CDR1 DFQATT, CDR2 SNEGSKA (reference sequence). The CDR3 loop spans 14 amino acids. Trimming stripped 3 bases from V and 7 bases from J, with 18 bases between. This chain's CDR3 is CSASFGQGELEAFF. CDR3 nucleotide sequence: TGCAGTGCTAGTTTCGGGCAGGGCGAGCTTGAAGCTTTCTTT.

V and J are TRBV7-8 and TRBJ2-1, with 9 bases that match TRBD1. The CDR3 runs to 15 residues. Germline CDR1 SGHVS, CDR2 FQNEAQ. Trimming took 5 bases from V and 7 from J; bases not matched to a gene: 9. CDR3: CASSTTGGHVNEQFF. The CDR3 nucleotides read TGTGCCAGCAGCACGACAGGGGGACATGTGAATGAGCAGTTCTTC.

The chain employs TRBV19 and TRBJ2-7; 14 bases agree with TRBD2. The CDR3 contains 15 residues. Germline V lookup: CDR1 LNHDA, CDR2 SQIVND (reference sequence). Trimming removed 5 bases from V and 3 bases from J; junction bases left unmatched: 3. The CDR3 nucleotides read TGTGCCAGTAGTGGACTAGCGGGAGGCGGCTACGAGCAGTACTTC. Translating it yields CASSGLAGGGYEQYF. Full variable domain (rest looked up from reference TRBV19 and TRBJ2-7): DGGITQSPKYLFRKEGQNVTLSCEQNLNHDAMYWYRQDPGQGLRLIYYSQIVNDFQKGDIAEGYSVSREKKESFPLTVTSAQKNPTAFYLCASSGLAGGGYEQYFGPGTRLTVT.

This rearrangement joins TRBV12-5 to TRBJ2-7; 9 nucleotides match TRBD1. Losses at the gene ends were 1 base for V and 5 bases for J; bases not matched to a gene: 0. The CDR3 loop spans 13 amino acids. In germline, CDR1 is LGHNT, CDR2 FRNRAP. The CDR3, as DNA: TGTGCTAGTGGTTTGGGGACAGGGGACGAGCAGTACTTC. Its protein is CASGLGTGDEQYF.